This TCR beta chain was sequenced during a study of cytomegalovirus exposure and HLA in healthy donors. Primers for the PCR totalled 60 Vbeta and 13 Jbeta. TCRdb's table, derived via immunoSEQ multiplex PCR, lists solely in-frame clones and lacks some. The sample contains around 67,000 clones, roughly two thirds of which appear only once. Germline CDR1 is SGHNT and CDR2 is YYREEE (reference sequence). V lost 2 bases, J lost 7 bases, and 5 bases stayed unmatched. CDR3 length equals 13 residues. Sequencing used PBMCs. The chain carries TRBV5-4 and TRBJ1-2, with 7 bases lining up with TRBD1. The origin of this receptor is a woman in her forties or fifties in good health and CMV-seronegative. CDR3 region: CASSFDRDGGYTF. The CDR3 DNA is TGTGCCAGCAGCTTCGACAGGGATGGTGGCTACACCTTC. Together with reference TRBV5-4 and TRBJ1-2, the CDR3 gives the full variable domain: ETGVTQSPTHLIKTRGQQVTLRCSSQSGHNTVSWYQQALGQGPQFIFQYYREEENGRGNFPPRFSGLQFPNYSSELNVNALELDDSALYLCASSFDRDGGYTFGSGTRLTVV.